This T cell receptor beta chain was captured in a study of shared clonotypes between healthy human individuals (TCRdb year 2020). At the level of the whole study: A few men and a couple of women, aged 18 to 49 years, made up the cohort. For each donor, CD4 naive and CD4 memory were each run on three plates, CD8 naive on two plates, and CD8 memory on one plate. Blood TCR repertoires of about 5 healthy adults were deeply sequenced to estimate repertoire size and the extent of clonotype sharing between individuals. Libraries were prepared and TCR repertoires were sequenced by different laboratories using diverse techniques, in order to increase sequencing depth and limit assay-specific biases. Between about 0.85 and 9.5 billion PBMCs per donor were obtained by leukapheresis.

Study-wide conclusions, independent of this receptor: Sharing across a few donors was observed for about 4.8% of naive CD4, over 3% of naive CD8, about 2.3% of memory CD4, and over 0.3% of memory CD8 clonotypes. Pairwise subsampling indicated that sequencing depth was expected to affect the degree of clonotype sharing among donors. Compared with non-shared clonotypes, the clonotypes found in all four sorted-subset donors had higher generation probabilities. Sampling was restricted to blood, and TCR repertoires in tissues likely differ from the TCR repertoires found in blood. Naive subsets generally had larger estimated clonotype richness than memory subsets did. Rarefaction of sorted-subset datasets indicated incomplete sequencing despite the large sequencing depth. The small number of donors limited the genetic and exposure-history diversity represented.

As encoded in the germline V gene, CDR1 is MDHEN while CDR2 is SYDVKM. V is cut back by 5 bases and J by 1 base, with 6 bases in the junction unmatched. CDR3 length: 17 amino acids, cysteine to phenylalanine. CDR3 DNA only is kept here, 51 bases in frame from base 1. Donors were healthy HIV-negative adults with no recently reported acute infections or vaccinations. Every donor was a Caucasian adult living in Nashville, Tennessee, USA. CD4+ T cells were enriched through magnetic negative selection, after which naive cells were positively selected on CD45RA and the remaining negative fraction served as the memory subset. Blood was obtained by leukapheresis, after which PBMCs were separated by Ficoll-Histopaque density gradient centrifugation and cryopreserved in liquid nitrogen vapor phase. Purity and quantity of every magnetically sorted T cell population were checked by analytical flow cytometry. Genomic DNA was isolated from each sorted fraction and quantified by UV absorbance on a Nanodrop 2000c.

TCR CDR3 regions were amplified from genomic DNA by multiplex PCR using the deep immunoSEQ assay. For each cell subset, the extracted genomic DNA was distributed evenly across all wells of several immunoSEQ 96-well plates, and each plate served as one replicate. For sorted subsets, roughly 200 ng genomic DNA, equal to 30,000 to 35,000 T cell genomes, was loaded into each replicate PCR. The purified libraries were quantified using a Qubit 3.0 fluorometer, sized with a Bioanalyzer 2100, and then quantified again using the KAPA Library Quantification kit. Each immunoSEQ 96-well plate was sequenced on its own single-read 150-cycle Illumina NextSeq 550 flow cell. Per the authors' processing: Because only junctional sequences without quality scores were contained in the immunoSEQ output, filtering matching that applied to full-length reads could not be performed. To assign V/J genes and CDR3, sequences were annotated against IMGT germline references using PyIR, a Python wrapper for IgBLAST v1.9. Reads with weak V/J assignments (E-value above 1e-6), missing CDR3, stop codons, out-of-frame junctions, or ambiguous translated residues were removed. V3J clonotypes were defined as sequences sharing an identical inferred V gene, J gene, and CDR3 amino acid sequence. Percentage overlap between repertoires was calculated by dividing the number of shared unique clonotypes by the size of the smaller repertoire. Richness of each repertoire was evaluated using RTK rarefaction, the Chao1 estimator, and Recon v2.1 estimates of unobserved clonotypes. Generation probabilities for all TCRbeta clonotypes obtained by the gDNA method from several donors were computed using OLGA. Imported from immuneACCESS, the table was reduced by TCRdb to in-frame sequences with V and J called. These copies leave out some clones; in studies compared against another copy, an unresolved V gene accounts for under half, and the cause of the remainder is not known. That table gives V, J and clone size, and the DNA gave D and trimming. The sample table contains about a million clones; only one count was recorded for about 80% of them. Approximately 0.9% of the sample is taken by the ten largest.

A note on this clone: Its antigen is not yet known. Base qualities are missing; no much larger clone stands one base away.

This receptor was taken from a man between 18 and 35 years old in good health. Some clones in this sample may be carry-over from other donors' samples. The chain is assembled from TRBV28 and TRBJ2-6; 9 nucleotides in the junction match TRBD1. The sample comprised memory CD4+ T cells from PBMCs. Reading the label with the study, this specimen's cell subset or site is: CD45RA-negative fraction. The CDR3 region reads CASSPGTGMSGANVLTF. The bases read TGTGCCAGCAGTCCCGGGACAGGGATGTCTGGGGCCAACGTCCTGACTTTC.